This TCR beta chain was captured by sequencing in a study of regulatory T cells in long-lasting Graves disease. iRepertoire HTBI primers and Arm-PCR of CDR3 regions built TCR beta libraries. TCRdb recomputed calls from the multiplex PCR reads with MiXCR, one row per CDR3 protein. The top ten clones hold 35% to 55% of a sample with about 660,000 distinct CDR3 sequences, about 30% of them seen once. Ten or more counts support this clonotype. Its antigen is as yet unknown. The CDR3 sequence is 14 residues long. The ends lost 6 bases at V and 5 bases at J; junction bases unmatched: 4. Germline V gene lookup returns CDR1 MDHEN and CDR2 SYDVKM. General study points: Persistent disease favored TRBV28, TRBJ1-2 and TRBJ2-5.

Time point defined: persistent/refractory GD, antithyroid drugs over 5 years with positive TRAb. The TCR library was made from RNA that had been extracted from PBMCs in TRIzol. This TCR was sampled from a female donor with Graves disease. V usage is TRBV28 and J usage is TRBJ1-6; 7 nucleotides align to TRBD1. Sequencing used peripheral blood mononuclear cells (PBMCs), obtained when the disease was refractory, from a patient treated with antithyroid drugs. The CDR3 loop reads CASRRQGNNSPLHF. CDR3 DNA: TGTGCCAGCAGGCGACAGGGTAATAATTCACCCCTCCACTTT.